In this sample, the clone carrying this T cell receptor beta chain turned up a few times. The J segment lost 5 bases and the V segment lost 4 bases, leaving 12 bases of the junction unmatched. The germline CDR1 and CDR2 sequences are SGHRS and YFSETQ. The CDR3 totals 17 residues. Library construction for TCR beta used iRepertoire HTBI primers and Arm-PCR of CDR3 regions. TCRdb re-derived calls from the multiplex PCR reads in MiXCR, one entry per CDR3 protein. The sample yields about 400,000 distinct CDR3 sequences, roughly 20% seen once. This sample stems from a study of regulatory T cells in long-lasting Graves disease. Time point: persistent/refractory GD, antithyroid drugs over 5 years with positive TRAb. RNA isolated from PBMCs was used to make the TCR library.

The clonotype originates from a female donor with Graves disease. Sequences were derived from peripheral blood mononuclear cells (PBMCs), sampled when the disease was refractory, from a patient treated with antithyroid drugs. The gene calls are TRBV5-1 and TRBJ2-7; 13 nucleotides match TRBD2. Written as DNA, the CDR3 is TGCGCCAGCAGCCTCACTAGCGGGAGGGCCCGGGGAAACGAGCAGTACTTC. Protein: CASSLTSGRARGNEQYF.